A selection of T cell receptor beta chains follows, all from one sample in a study of T-cell reconstitution after alpha-beta-depleted transplantation in children. TCRdb used MiXCR to reprocess the PCR reads, holding one entry per CDR3 protein. The sample holds 200,000 or so distinct CDR3 sequences, roughly 6.3% seen once. Sample: PBMCs, taken before TCRalphabeta/CD19-depleted stem cell transplant. These receptors were collected from a girl under two years old with combined immunodeficiency, due to receive a stem cell transplant. Each CDR3 is given with its conserved first and last residue. A D gene is named only where the DNA matches it firmly. Clone size is not always given. Where it is, it says once, few, many or a class for expanded clones.

cdr3_nt	cdr3_aa	j_call	d_call	v_call	clone_size
TGTGCCAGCAGCGTTGTGGCAGGGGGCACAGATACGCAGTATTTT	CASSVVAGGTDTQYF	TRBJ2-3	NA	TRBV9	many
TGTGCCAGTACCGCGGGAGGCGGACTTAGGTTTTCGGGCTCCTACAATGAGCAGTTCTTC	CASTAGGGLRFSGSYNEQFF	TRBJ2-1	TRBD2	TRBV19	NA
TGTGCCAGCAGTTACGCGGGTTACAATGAGCAGTTCTTC	CASSYAGYNEQFF	TRBJ2-1	NA	TRBV6-6	many
TGTGCCAGCAGCTTATACCGGGAGGTATACAATGAGCAGTTCTTC	CASSLYREVYNEQFF	TRBJ2-1	TRBD2	TRBV7-9	many
TGCAGCGTAGACAGGGAGGGGGCCACTGAAGCTTTCTTT	CSVDREGATEAFF	TRBJ1-1	TRBD1	TRBV29-1	many
TGTGCCAGCAGCCCCCGGACAGGGCTTTCCGAGCAGTACTTC	CASSPRTGLSEQYF	TRBJ2-7	TRBD1	TRBV7-2	NA
TGTGCCAGCAGTTACTCCCCACAGGGGGCCGCTGGCTACACCTTC	CASSYSPQGAAGYTF	TRBJ1-2	TRBD1	TRBV6-5	few
TGTGCCAGCAGTGGGACAGATTCCACCGGGGAGCTGTTTTTT	CASSGTDSTGELFF	TRBJ2-2	TRBD1	TRBV12-3/TRBV12-4	few
TGTGCCAGCTACCGCGCGTCCGATGAGCAGTTCTTC	CASYRASDEQFF	TRBJ2-1	NA	TRBV27	many
TGTGCCAGCAGCCGATACAGGGTAAGGAACAATGAGCAGTTCTTC	CASSRYRVRNNEQFF	TRBJ2-1	NA	TRBV7-9	many
TGTGCCAGCACCCCCAATCCGGGGGGCGAAAACACTGAAGCTTTCTTT	CASTPNPGGENTEAFF	TRBJ1-1	NA	TRBV9	many
TGTGCCACCAGCGAGTTGAATACGCAGTATTTT	CATSELNTQYF	TRBJ2-3	NA	TRBV24-1	many
TGTGCCAGCTCTCCTCTCGAGGGGGCCAACGTCCTGACTTTC	CASSPLEGANVLTF	TRBJ2-6	NA	TRBV18	NA
TGTGCCAGCAGTTACCCGGGACATTGGGGTACTGAAGCTTTCTTT	CASSYPGHWGTEAFF	TRBJ1-1	NA	TRBV6-2/TRBV6-3	many
TGTGCCAGCGCGGGGAATGAGTACGAGCAGTACTTC	CASAGNEYEQYF	TRBJ2-7	NA	TRBV7-2	many
TGCAGTGCTAGAGATGGAGGCCAAGAGACCCAGTACTTC	CSARDGGQETQYF	TRBJ2-5	NA	TRBV20-1	many
TGCAGCGTCCTAAGTGTTGAGGGATACTACGAGCAGTACTTC	CSVLSVEGYYEQYF	TRBJ2-7	NA	TRBV29-1	many
TGTGCCAGCAGCTTGGAGTGGGGAGGTGTGGATACGCAGTATTTT	CASSLEWGGVDTQYF	TRBJ2-3	NA	TRBV5-5	many
TGCGCCAGCAGCCAGGCGAGCGGTATTGCCTACAATGAGCAGTTCTTC	CASSQASGIAYNEQFF	TRBJ2-1	NA	TRBV4-3	many
TGTGCCAGCAGCTTATACCGCCCGGGTGCTGGACAAGAGACCCAGTACTTC	CASSLYRPGAGQETQYF	TRBJ2-5	NA	TRBV7-9	NA
TGCAGCGGCTATCCAGGAAACTCCCCAGATACGCAGTATTTT	CSGYPGNSPDTQYF	TRBJ2-3	NA	TRBV29-1	many
TGTGCCAGCAGTTACCCGGGACAAAGCGGGGCCAGAGAGACCCAGTACTTC	CASSYPGQSGARETQYF	TRBJ2-5	NA	TRBV6-5	many
TGTGCCAGCTCATCAGGCTCCCCGGGACTAGCGTTCTACGAGCAGTACTTC	CASSSGSPGLAFYEQYF	TRBJ2-7	TRBD2	TRBV18	many
TGTGCCATCAGTGACGGACTAGCTCCCTACGAGCAGTACTTC	CAISDGLAPYEQYF	TRBJ2-7	TRBD2	TRBV10-3	many
TGTGCCATCAGTGAGCCCGGGGGAGCGACTGAAGCTTTCTTT	CAISEPGGATEAFF	TRBJ1-1	NA	TRBV10-3	many
TGTGCCAGCAGCCCGAGGACAGGGAACGAAAAACTGTTTTTT	CASSPRTGNEKLFF	TRBJ1-4	TRBD1	TRBV7-6	NA
TGTGCCAGCAGTGTTTTAGGAACGGGCTACAATGAGCAGTTCTTC	CASSVLGTGYNEQFF	TRBJ2-1	NA	TRBV2	many
TGTGCCAGCAGTCCTGGGACGGGAACTTTCTACGAGCAGTACTTC	CASSPGTGTFYEQYF	TRBJ2-7	NA	TRBV12-3/TRBV12-4	many
TGCGCCAGCAGCCAAGGGATCGGCTACGAGCAGTACTTC	CASSQGIGYEQYF	TRBJ2-7	NA	TRBV4-3	many
TGTGCCAGCAGTCCCAGACAGGGTGGCTACGAGCAGTACTTC	CASSPRQGGYEQYF	TRBJ2-7	TRBD1	TRBV27	many
TGCAGTGCTAGAGTGACCCCAGTCACAGATACGCAGTATTTT	CSARVTPVTDTQYF	TRBJ2-3	NA	TRBV20-1	many
TGCAGCGTTGAGACGGGACGGACTTTTAGCACAGATACGCAGTATTTT	CSVETGRTFSTDTQYF	TRBJ2-3	NA	TRBV29-1	many
TGTGCCAGTCAACCGGCAGGCCAGAACACTGAAGCTTTCTTT	CASQPAGQNTEAFF	TRBJ1-1	NA	TRBV6-1	NA
TGTGCCAGCAGCGTAGCGTCAATGGGTCAGCCCCAGCATTTT	CASSVASMGQPQHF	TRBJ1-5	NA	TRBV9	many
TGTGCCAGCAGTTACAGGTTTGATTCACCCCTCCACTTT	CASSYRFDSPLHF	TRBJ1-6	NA	TRBV28	many
TGTGCCAGCAGCAAAGCTATATCGTCCGGTGGGGGCTCTAACTATGGCTACACCTTC	CASSKAISSGGGSNYGYTF	TRBJ1-2	NA	TRBV21-1	many
TGTGCCAGCAGCTTTCCAGGCTACAATGAGCAGTTCTTC	CASSFPGYNEQFF	TRBJ2-1	NA	TRBV7-9	many
TGTGCCAGCAGCTTAGATTCCCGGGAGACCCTACCTTACAATGAGCAGTTCTTC	CASSLDSRETLPYNEQFF	TRBJ2-1	NA	TRBV7-6	many
TGCGCCAGCAGTGGGGGGCTCGATCAGCCCCAGCATTTT	CASSGGLDQPQHF	TRBJ1-5	NA	TRBV5-1	many
TGTGCCAGCGCCCCAGGGGGACAGCCCCAGCATTTT	CASAPGGQPQHF	TRBJ1-5	TRBD1	TRBV12-3/TRBV12-4	many
TGTGCCAGCAGCGCAAGCGGGGTAAGCACAGATACGCAGTATTTT	CASSASGVSTDTQYF	TRBJ2-3	TRBD2	TRBV9	NA
TGTGCCAGCAGTTTGTGGGGCCTGGCGCGCGGGGCATTGGATGAGCAGTTCTTC	CASSLWGLARGALDEQFF	TRBJ2-1	NA	TRBV12-3/TRBV12-4	many
TGTGCCAGCAGCCCCTATGATCGACCTAGGGCCGGGGAGCTGTTTTTT	CASSPYDRPRAGELFF	TRBJ2-2	NA	TRBV11-3	many
TGTGCCAGCAGCTTGCGTGCCAATGAGCAGTTCTTC	CASSLRANEQFF	TRBJ2-1	NA	TRBV5-5	many
TGTGCCACCCAGTCTATAACAGATACGCAGTATTTT	CATQSITDTQYF	TRBJ2-3	NA	TRBV24-1	many
TGTGCCAGTAGTATGGTCCAAGGGAGACCCGGGGAGCTGTTTTTT	CASSMVQGRPGELFF	TRBJ2-2	NA	TRBV19	few
TGCAGCGCCACACTCCCAGTCTTTGGGGCCAACGTCCTGACTTTC	CSATLPVFGANVLTF	TRBJ2-6	NA	TRBV29-1	few
TGTGCCAGCAGGGACTCGGGACAGTACTATCAGCCCCAGCATTTT	CASRDSGQYYQPQHF	TRBJ1-5	TRBD1	TRBV12-3/TRBV12-4	NA
TGTGCCAGCTGTTTTCAGGGGGTAGAAACCGGGGAGCTGTTTTTT	CASCFQGVETGELFF	TRBJ2-2	TRBD1	TRBV28	few
TGTGCCAGCAGCTTAGTAGGGGGCCTTGGCGGGAGAGAGACCCAGTACTTC	CASSLVGGLGGRETQYF	TRBJ2-5	NA	TRBV7-2	many
TGTGCCAGCAGTATACACAATGAGCAGTTCTTC	CASSIHNEQFF	TRBJ2-1	NA	TRBV27	many
TGCGCCAGCAGTGAGCCACTAGATAGCGGGAAGTATGGCGAGCAGTACTTC	CASSEPLDSGKYGEQYF	TRBJ2-7	TRBD2	TRBV10-2	many
TGCAGTGCTAGAGGGTATACTAGGGTCGACACTGAAGCTTTCTTT	CSARGYTRVDTEAFF	TRBJ1-1	NA	TRBV20-1	many
TGCAGTGCTAGAGATATGGCGGTGAGCGAGCAGTACTTC	CSARDMAVSEQYF	TRBJ2-7	NA	TRBV20-1	many
TGTGCCAGCTGGAGGGGATACACTGAAGCTTTCTTT	CASWRGYTEAFF	TRBJ1-1	NA	TRBV6-2/TRBV6-3	many